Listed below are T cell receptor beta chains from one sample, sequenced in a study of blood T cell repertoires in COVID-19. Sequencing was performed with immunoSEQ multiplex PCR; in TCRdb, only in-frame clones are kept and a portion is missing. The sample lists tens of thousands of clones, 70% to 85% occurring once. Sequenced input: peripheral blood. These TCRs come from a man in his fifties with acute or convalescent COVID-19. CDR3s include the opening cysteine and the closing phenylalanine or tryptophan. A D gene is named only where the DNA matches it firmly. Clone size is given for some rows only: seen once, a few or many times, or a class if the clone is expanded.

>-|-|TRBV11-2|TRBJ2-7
TGTGCCAGCAGCCCTCTGACAGCCTACGAGCAGTACTTC
CASSPLTAYEQYF
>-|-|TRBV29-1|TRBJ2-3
TGCAGCGTTGAGGGGGCGCCCACAGATACGCAGTATTTT
CSVEGAPTDTQYF
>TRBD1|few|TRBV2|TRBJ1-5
TGTGCCAGCCGCGGGACAGGGGTCCAGCCCCAGCATTTT
CASRGTGVQPQHF
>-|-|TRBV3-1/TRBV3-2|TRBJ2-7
TGTGCCAGCAGCCAGGGCAGAACCGGTCGCGAGCAGTACTTC
CASSQGRTGREQYF
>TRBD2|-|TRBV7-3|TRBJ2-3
TGTGCATCTAGCGGGAAAAGCACAGATACGCAGTATTTT
CASSGKSTDTQYF
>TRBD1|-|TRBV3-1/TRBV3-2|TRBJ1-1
TGTGCCAGCAGCCAAGGGGACAGGGGTTCTGAAGCTTTCTTT
CASSQGDRGSEAFF
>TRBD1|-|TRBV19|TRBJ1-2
TGTGCCAGTAGTTCTACGGGACAGGGGCTGTTTGGCTACACCTTC
CASSSTGQGLFGYTF
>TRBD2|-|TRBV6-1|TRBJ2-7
TGTGCCAGCAGTGTTGTTGGGGGCGGTATGTGGACTAGCGGGGTGGGCGAGCAGTACTTC
CASSVVGGGMWTSGVGEQYF
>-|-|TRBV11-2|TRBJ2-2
TGTGCCAGCAGCTTAGCTGGAGGCGGGGAGCTGTTTTTT
CASSLAGGGELFF
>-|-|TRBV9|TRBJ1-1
TGTGCCAGCAGCGTAGGGAGGGGTGAAGCTTTCTTT
CASSVGRGEAFF
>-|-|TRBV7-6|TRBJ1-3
TGTGCCAGCAGCTTTGGTCCTCTGAGCTCTGGAAACACCATATATTTT
CASSFGPLSSGNTIYF
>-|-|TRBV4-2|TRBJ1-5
TGTGCCAGCAGCCAGTACAGGGTTAGCAATCAGCCCCAGCATTTT
CASSQYRVSNQPQHF
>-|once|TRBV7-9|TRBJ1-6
TGTGCCAGCAGCTTAGGCCAGGGGAAGAATTCACCCCTCCACTTT
CASSLGQGKNSPLHF
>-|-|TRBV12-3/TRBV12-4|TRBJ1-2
TGTGCCAGCAGTTCGACACGCAACTATGGCTACACCTTC
CASSSTRNYGYTF
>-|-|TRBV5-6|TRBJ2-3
TGTGCCAGCAGCTTAATGGGCACTAGCACAGATACGCAGTATTTT
CASSLMGTSTDTQYF
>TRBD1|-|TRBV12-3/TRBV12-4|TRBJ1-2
TGTGCCACCACAGGGGGTGAGACGGGAGGCTACACCTTC
CATTGGETGGYTF
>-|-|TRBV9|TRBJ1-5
TGTGCCAGCAGCGTCCTCTCTGAGGGGCCCCAGCATTTT
CASSVLSEGPQHF
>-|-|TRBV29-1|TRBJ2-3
TGCAGCGTAATACTAACCACAGATACGCAGTATTTT
CSVILTTDTQYF
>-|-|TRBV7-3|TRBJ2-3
TGTGCCAGCAGCTTAACGCGAGTGGATACGCAGTATTTT
CASSLTRVDTQYF
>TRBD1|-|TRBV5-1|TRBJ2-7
TGCGCCAGCAGCCCAACAGGGACAGGGGCTGGCGAGCAGTACTTC
CASSPTGTGAGEQYF
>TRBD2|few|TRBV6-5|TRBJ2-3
TGTGCCGGTGGCCCCCTAGCGGGGGGTGGGGATACGCAGTATTTT
CAGGPLAGGGDTQYF
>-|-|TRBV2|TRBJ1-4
TGTGCCGCACAGACGCGGGGGGCGAATGAAAAACTGTTTTTT
CAAQTRGANEKLFF
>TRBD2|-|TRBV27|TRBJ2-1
TGTGCCAGCAGTGGAGCGGGAGGTAATGAGCAGTTCTTC
CASSGAGGNEQFF
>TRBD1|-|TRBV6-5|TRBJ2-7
TGTGCCAGCAGTTTCGGGACAGGGATCGACGAGCAGTACTTC
CASSFGTGIDEQYF
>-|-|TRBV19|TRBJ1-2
TGTGCCAGTGGACGGGGAAACTATGGCTACACCTTC
CASGRGNYGYTF
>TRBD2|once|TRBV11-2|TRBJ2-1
TGTGCCAGCAGCTTAGACGGACTAGACAATGAGCAGTTCTTC
CASSLDGLDNEQFF
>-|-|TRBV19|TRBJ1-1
TGTGCCAGTAATCCCAGGGGTCGTAAAACTGAAGCTTTCTTT
CASNPRGRKTEAFF
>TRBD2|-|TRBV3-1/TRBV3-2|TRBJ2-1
TGTGCCAGCAGCCAACGACTAGCTCGGGAGAGCTCCAATGAGCAGTTCTTC
CASSQRLARESSNEQFF
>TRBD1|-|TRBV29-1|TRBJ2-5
TGCAGCGTTGAAGATCGAGGGGTTCGGGACAGGGTTCCCGGGGTCCAAGAGACCCAGTACTTC
CSVEDRGVRDRVPGVQETQYF
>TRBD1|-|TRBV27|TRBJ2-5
TGTGCCAGCAGCCCTGACAGGGGAGAGACCCAGTACTTC
CASSPDRGETQYF
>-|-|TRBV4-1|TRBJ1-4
TGCGCCAGCAGCCAAGCGGGGATTGGGGCTAATGAAAAACTGTTTTTT
CASSQAGIGANEKLFF
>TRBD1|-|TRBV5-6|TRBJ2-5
TGTGCCAGCAGCTGGGGGACAGGCGTTCAAGAGACCCAGTACTTC
CASSWGTGVQETQYF
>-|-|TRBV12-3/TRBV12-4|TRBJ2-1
TGTGCCAGCAGTTCCGGAGAGGTGTATGAGTTCTTC
CASSSGEVYEFF
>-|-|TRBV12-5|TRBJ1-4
TGTGCTAGTGGTTTGGGAGGGTTTGGGGAAAAACTGTTTTTT
CASGLGGFGEKLFF
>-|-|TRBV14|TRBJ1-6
TGTGCCAGCAGCCTACTTGCGGGGACGGGAAATTCACCCCTCCACTTT
CASSLLAGTGNSPLHF
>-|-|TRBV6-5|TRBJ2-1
TGTGCCAGCAGCCGCCTAGAATCCAATGAGCAGTTCTTC
CASSRLESNEQFF
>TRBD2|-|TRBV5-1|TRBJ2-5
TGCGCCAGCAGGGCCCGCGGGGGGGCCGAAGAGACCCAGTACTTC
CASRARGGAEETQYF
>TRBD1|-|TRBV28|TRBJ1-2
TGTGCCAGCAGCGGGACAGGGGCCGGCTATGGCTACACCTTC
CASSGTGAGYGYTF
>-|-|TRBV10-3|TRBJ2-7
TGTGCCATCAGTGACAGGGCTGACTACGAGCAGTACTTC
CAISDRADYEQYF
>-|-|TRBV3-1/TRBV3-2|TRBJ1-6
TGTGCCAGCAGCGACCGACAGAGCTCCTATAATTCACCCCTCCACTTT
CASSDRQSSYNSPLHF
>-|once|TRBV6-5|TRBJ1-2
TGTGCCAGCATCCCGGGGACTAACTATGGCTACACCTTC
CASIPGTNYGYTF
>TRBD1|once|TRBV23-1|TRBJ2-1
TGCGCCAGCAGTCAATCGGACAGGGGGCCCTACAATGAGCAGTTCTTC
CASSQSDRGPYNEQFF
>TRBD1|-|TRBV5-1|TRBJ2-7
TGCGCCAGCAGCTATAGAGGGGGCGGGGAGCAGTACTTC
CASSYRGGGEQYF
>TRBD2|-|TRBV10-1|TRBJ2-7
TGCGCCAGCAGTGAGTTCCGGACTAGCGGGCCCTACGAGCAGTACTTC
CASSEFRTSGPYEQYF
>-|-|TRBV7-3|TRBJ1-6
TGTGCCAGCAGCTTAATCCCGGGAGCGGGGTCACCCCTCCACTTT
CASSLIPGAGSPLHF
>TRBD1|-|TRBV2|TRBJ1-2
TGTGCCAGCCTGGGTGGACAGGGGTATGGCTACACCTTC
CASLGGQGYGYTF
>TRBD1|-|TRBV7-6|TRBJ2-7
TGTGCCAGCAGCCCCCGGGACAGGGAAGTTCAGTACTTC
CASSPRDREVQYF